This T cell receptor (beta chain) derives from a study of blood T cells in healthy people across ages. Sample-barcoded 5' priming and a J-beta primer mix drove a second PCR of roughly 6 to 12 cycles. Each cDNA molecule was tagged by a template-switch adaptor that had 12 random nucleotides. TCRdb re-called the 5' RACE reads with MiXCR, one entry per CDR3 protein. This sample carries 780,000 or so distinct CDR3 sequences, 56% of them seen once, and the ten largest clones take 20% to 30%. This CDR3 is built from 15 residues. CDR1 is DFQATT, CDR2 SNEGSKA, per germline (reference sequence). V lost 3 bases, J lost 2 bases, and 3 bases stayed unmatched. This clonotype was counted a few times.

Sequenced input: blood. V is TRBV20-1 and J is TRBJ2-1; 11 nucleotides agree with TRBD2. The TCR originated in a man in his forties in good health. CDR3 nucleotide sequence: TGCAGTGCTAGGGCACTAGCGGGAGCCTACAATGAGCAGTTCTTC. The encoded protein is CSARALAGAYNEQFF.